This T cell receptor (beta chain) comes out of a study of cytomegalovirus exposure and HLA in healthy donors (dated by TCRdb to 2016 to 2017). Context from the whole study: In an earlier analysis of roughly 500 of the donors, approximately 300 Gb of sequence data and 95 million to 130 million unique TCR beta sequences from about 179 million T cells were reported. An earlier analysis of some 500 of the donors used high-throughput TCR beta sequencing to judge whether each TCR beta V gene segment behaved as functional or pseudogenic. Typing coverage varied by locus: 629-630 donors for A, B, C, DRB1 and DQB1; roughly 500 for DQA1; some 610 for DPA1; 450 to 480 for DPB1. In the later analysis, no new phenotypic data were used to find candidate immune exposures; instead, reliance was placed on TCR beta sequences and their occurrence across donors. Of the 350 to 450 genotyped donors, approximately 80% were placed in the genetic ancestry cluster associated with self-reported Caucasian donors. The study combined high-throughput TCR immunosequencing, statistical association of individual TCRs with disease status, and machine learning to predict cytomegalovirus infection status. Using immunosequencing, the study profiled T cell repertoires from 666 subjects and related those repertoires to cytomegalovirus serostatus. To study patterns of TCR occurrence, a later analysis re-analyzed previously published TCR beta repertoires from under 750 donors and added high-resolution HLA genotyping. All discovery cohort repertoires had been generated using a single sequencing platform. A later genetic analysis took genome-wide SNP genotypes for about 55% of the 666 donors and used that subset as a discovery cohort. Roughly five DR-DQ haplotypes were treated as single units for association and clustering because of strong linkage in the cohort. On average, about 200,000 unique TCR beta nucleotide sequences were sequenced per donor among 300 to 500 genotyped donors of the cohort, with about 17% of those sequences being non-productive. The study was designed to test whether signatures of past pathogen exposure could be identified by cataloging public T cell receptors. An early release covering roughly 640 HLA-typed donors comprised 250 to 350 gigabases of sequencing data and around 80 million unique TCR sequences. Besides the first cohort of some 670 subjects, a separate validation cohort made up of 120 or so different subjects was used. HLA typing included class I and class II loci at four-digit resolution. Donor age, sex, ethnicity and CMV serostatus were compiled together with the repertoire data. Study-wide findings and limitations: V-gene and J-gene trimming of TCR beta chains was associated with a missense DCLRE1C variant in a later genetic analysis, and the association was replicated in an independent cohort. Correlated functional status among segregating V segments might be attributable to linkage disequilibrium, but an unknown experimental factor could not be ruled out. Because some donors lacked HLA typing at each locus, the association tests relied only on the typed subset. In a later analysis, several top co-occurrence clusters were reported to appear linked to parvovirus B19, influenza, CMV and Epstein-Barr virus. A further reported finding was that TCR beta sequences accurately predicted the HLA-A and HLA-B alleles for most subjects in the first cohort. Most TCR sequences were observed very rarely across donors, whereas some public TCRs were present in many individuals. A later analysis associated about 17,000 TCR beta sequences with specific HLA alleles at a false discovery rate of 0.05. Broadly in line with IMGT annotations, most TCR beta V segments showed up in productive rearrangements about 87% or about 30% of the time in an earlier analysis of roughly 590 of the donors. This cohort had only TCR beta chains sequenced, and the lack of alpha or paired-chain data limited which features could be detected. The authors suggested that the approach could potentially be extended to other disease states and immunological phenotypes. In a later analysis, most CMV-associated TCR beta chains were found to appear HLA-restricted, with HLA associations seemingly driven largely by CMV exposure. Compared with equally common non-associated chains, HLA-associated TCR beta chains in a later analysis were more clonally expanded and had lower generation probabilities. Sequencing depth was assumed to be roughly uniform across donors in the presence/absence analyses, though that assumption may not hold. Because counts were too low, about 18 rarely observed V segments, including chromosome 9 orphons, were excluded from the earlier analysis of several hundred of the donors. CMV serostatus was the only immune exposure information available for the cohort. When HLA alleles, especially DR and DQ, strongly co-occurred, TCR associations were difficult to assign to individual alleles. In a later analysis, TCR association rates were found to vary across HLA loci, with the most associated TCRs seen for DRB1 alleles and the fewest for HLA-C alleles. Three of the identified cytomegalovirus-associated TCR beta chains were confirmed in vitro to be specific for cytomegalovirus antigens. A group of highly shared sequence variants was considered likely to be a technical artifact of the sequencing pipeline. Some IMGT-functional V segments, including TRBV6-2 and TRBV6-3, could not be distinguished by the 87-base-pair reads and were therefore excluded. A later genetic analysis reported fewer N-insertions in productive TCRs among donors in an Asian-associated ancestry cluster than the approximately 700-donor mean. In the study, about 150 TCR beta chains were listed as associated with cytomegalovirus. Cytomegalovirus status was reported to be diagnosed by the classifier with high specificity and sensitivity in both the original and validation cohorts.

Points on this clone: Its recognized antigen is unknown. Nothing much larger sits one base from this clone, and base qualities are not available.

In total, about 650 healthy bone marrow donors made up the cohort. At the time of sampling, all cohort members were nominally healthy, though unrecorded immune exposures were likely present. The donor was CMV seropositive and belonged to the group of some 290 seropositive cohort members. A peripheral blood sample was provided by each donor, and peripheral blood mononuclear cells were used for TCR beta sequencing. Genomic DNA was extracted from the blood cell samples with the Qiagen DNeasy Blood Extraction Kit. The CDR3 runs 16 amino acids, cysteine and phenylalanine included. Just the 48-base CDR3 DNA is kept, in frame starting at base 1. Trimming at the junction amounts to 4 bases on V and 0 bases on J, and the germline ends lie 13 bases apart. CDR1 and CDR2 are drawn from the germline V gene: SQVTM, ANQGSEA. Preparation of the library involved the immunoSEQ multiplex PCR assay. For the multiplex PCR, a mixture combining 60 forward primers for TCR Vbeta segments and 13 reverse primers for TCR Jbeta segments was used. The CDR3 region of rearranged TCR beta genes was amplified from genomic DNA by a multiplex PCR assay. The Illumina HiSeq System was used to sequence the amplified TCR beta libraries as 87-base-pair reads. From the authors' description of their analysis: A later analysis counted about 80 million unique TCR beta chains across the 666 repertoires, and around 9.9 million of these chains were shared by at least two donors. Raw reads were error-corrected and collapsed into unique sequences with a nearest-neighbor algorithm that merged closely related sequences to remove PCR and sequencing errors. Alignment of CDR3 sequences to IMGT reference sequences was used to assign V, D and J gene segments. Each retained sequence needed at least a six-nucleotide match to both a V gene segment and a J gene segment. Rearrangements were classified as productive when the CDR3 lacked stop codons and remained in frame with V and J, and all other rearrangements were classified as non-productive. Following IMGT convention, CDR3 was defined as the stretch from the second conserved V-encoded cysteine to the conserved J-encoded phenylalanine. The earlier analysis of some 580 of the donors excluded any sequence lacking an unambiguous match to a single V gene segment. In an earlier analysis of several hundred of the donors, V segments were called functional above 56.7% productive rearrangements and were called segregating when the between-donor standard deviation exceeded 5%. A statistical classification framework was built to diagnose cytomegalovirus status from the catalog of TCR beta chain sequences. In a later analysis, TCR nucleotide sequences were compared against IMGT/GENE-DB human TR gene sequences so that V and J genes could be assigned. In a later analysis, CDR3 sequences and most-parsimonious VDJ recombination scenarios were assigned using the TCRdist pipeline. A later analysis defined each TCR beta chain by its CDR3 amino acid sequence plus V-gene family, and excluded reads lacking a unique V-gene family. In a later analysis, 450 to 600 highly shared, low-generation-probability nucleotide sequences were removed to address suspected cross-contamination and a sequencing artifact. For each public chain, a later analysis derived a clonal expansion index from normalized ranks of inferred template counts within each repertoire. A later analysis computed generation probabilities with a VDJ recombination model fitted to out-of-frame rearrangements, and checked the results against IGoR. In a later analysis, hypergeometric tests were used to score TCR-TCR, TCR-HLA and TCR-CMV co-occurrence, with a repertoire-size bias correction applied to TCR pairs. False discovery rates were estimated in a later analysis by permuting HLA or CMV assignments 20 times. In a later analysis, co-occurring TCRs were grouped using DBSCAN, and TCRdist sequence similarity was added for clustering within HLA-allele-positive subsets. Co-occurrence clustering excluded repertoires with fewer than 30,000 or more than 120,000 public chains, plus five with anomalous nucleotide sharing. In TCRdb, the immuneACCESS table is reduced to in-frame sequences with V and J assigned. These tables do not hold every clone; where another copy was compared, an unresolved V gene accounts for under half, and the others remain unexplained. The DNA was the basis for D and trimming; V, J and clone size are from that table. In all, the sample holds around 69,000 clones, and over 60% of those were seen once. The ten largest clones take up approximately 7.6% of the sample.

The chain is made from TRBV29-1 and TRBJ2-6; 5 matching bases give a weak D call of TRBD2. This clonotype was obtained from a man aged 35 to 55 in good health and CMV-seropositive. Sequenced material: PBMCs. The DNA sequence is TGCAGCGTTGTACTCGGGGAGAACTCTGGGGCCAACGTCCTGACTTTC. This yields the protein CSVVLGENSGANVLTF.